The 5 T cell receptor beta chains in this list originate from one sample, sequenced in a study of control samples from healthy donors and cancer patients. Data came from immunoSEQ multiplex PCR; TCRdb stores just in-frame clones and leaves some out. The sample lists about 92,000 clones, roughly 82% seen once, with around 10% in the top ten. The source material was blood. These receptors were collected from a woman aged 55-69 years in good health.

CDR3 DNA: TGTGCCAGCTCACCCGACAGGGTAAGCGAGCAGTACTTC. As protein: CASSPDRVSEQYF. The chain links TRBV18 to TRBJ2-7, with 7 bases aligning to TRBD1. The CDR3 runs to 13 residues. Germline assignment: CDR1 KGHSH and CDR2 LQKENI. V was pared by 3 bases and J by 6 bases, with 5 bases of the junction left unmatched.

The chain employs TRBV24-1 and TRBJ2-1; TRBD2 agrees at 11 bases. The CDR3 is 16 residues long. The ends lost 1 base at V and 10 bases at J; junction bases unmatched: 8. CDR1 KGHDR and CDR2 SFDVKD come from the germline V gene. The DNA of the CDR3 is TGTGCCACCAGTGATTTCGTACTAGCGGGAGTAGGCGAGCAGTTCTTC. Encoded protein: CATSDFVLAGVGEQFF.

This clone was seen only once. V gene TRBV6-1 combines with J gene TRBJ1-1; possibly TRBD1 for D (5 bases). The germline V and J ends were trimmed by 0 bases and 4 bases, with 12 bases remaining between them. This CDR3 comprises 15 residues. The germline V gene has CDR1 MNHNS and CDR2 SASEGT. The CDR3 coding sequence is TGTGCCAGCAGTGAAGCTGGGGCTTTGGGCACTGAAGCTTTCTTT. Protein: CASSEAGALGTEAFF.

Only a few counts were recorded for this clone. The chain employs TRBV2 and TRBJ2-1; D remains ambiguous. CDR1 is SNHLY, CDR2 FYNNEI, per germline. Trimming shortened V by 3 bases and J by 6 bases, and 9 bases separated the two germline ends. CDR3 length: 13 amino acids. CDR3 nucleotides: TGTGCCAGCAGTGATTCTCTCGGCAATGAGCAGTTCTTC. Amino acid sequence: CASSDSLGNEQFF.

DNA of the CDR3: TGCGCCAGCAGCCAAAGGGGACAGGAAGAGACCCAGTACTTC. As protein: CASSQRGQEETQYF. The gene calls are TRBV4-1 and TRBJ2-5; 8 nucleotides line up with TRBD1. This CDR3 spans 14 amino acids. V was pared by 2 bases and J by 3 bases, with 2 bases of the junction left unmatched. CDR1 is MGHRA, CDR2 YSYEKL, per germline.